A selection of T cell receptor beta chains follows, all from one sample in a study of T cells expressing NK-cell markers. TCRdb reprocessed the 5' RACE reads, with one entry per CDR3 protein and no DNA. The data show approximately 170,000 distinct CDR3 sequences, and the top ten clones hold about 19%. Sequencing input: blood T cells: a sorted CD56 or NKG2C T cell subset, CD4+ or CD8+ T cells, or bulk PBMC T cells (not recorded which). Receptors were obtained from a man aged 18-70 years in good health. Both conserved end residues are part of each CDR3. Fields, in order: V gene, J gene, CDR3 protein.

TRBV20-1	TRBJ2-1	CSARDLTAHNEQFF
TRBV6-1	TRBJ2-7	CASTGQKDPYEQYF
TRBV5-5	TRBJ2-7	CASSPTLAGGLYEQYF
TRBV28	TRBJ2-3	CASSTGQGSSTDTQYF
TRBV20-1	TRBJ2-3	CSARERDRGVTDTQYF
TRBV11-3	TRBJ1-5	CASSDQKRDGNQPQHF
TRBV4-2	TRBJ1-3	CASSQDWGTGSGNTIYF
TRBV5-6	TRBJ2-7	CASSARLDPVYLEQYF
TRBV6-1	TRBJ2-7	CASHGDSSSYEQYF
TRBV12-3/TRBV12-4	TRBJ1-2	CASSSNPSYGYTF
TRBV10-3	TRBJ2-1	CAISESWDGGYNEQFF
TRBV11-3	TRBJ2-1	CASSLDRGTPYNEQFF
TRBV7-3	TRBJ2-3	CASSSTGLITDTQYF
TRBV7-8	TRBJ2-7	CASSLLQGGRGEQYF
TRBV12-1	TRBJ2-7	CASSLAGLAGGEPAYEQYF
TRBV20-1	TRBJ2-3	CSASSGGNTDTQYF
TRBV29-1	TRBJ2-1	CSVDGGSQITYNEQFF
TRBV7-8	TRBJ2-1	CASSSTSGIGYYYNEQFF
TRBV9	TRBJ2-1	CASSVEGLAGGLDEQFF
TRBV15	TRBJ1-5	CATSTGTLGNQPQHF
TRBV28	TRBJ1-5	CASSPRGGVVQPQHF
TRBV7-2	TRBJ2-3	CASRAPWTGGGTDTQYF
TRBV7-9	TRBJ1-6	CASSSEDGAMNSPLHF
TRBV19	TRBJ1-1	CASSMPLTGNMNTEAFF
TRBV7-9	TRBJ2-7	CASSYDLAGQYF
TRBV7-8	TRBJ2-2	CASSSGKTGELFF
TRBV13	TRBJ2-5	CASSPGASGMETQYF